This is a list of T cell receptor beta chains from one sample in a study of T cells in Graves' hyperthyroidism and ophthalmopathy. TCRdb re-called the multiplex PCR reads with MiXCR, one entry per CDR3 protein. The sample includes roughly 530,000 distinct CDR3 sequences, 17% of them seen just once. The specimen was blood. The receptors were gathered from a woman aged 18-30 years with Graves' ophthalmopathy. The CDR3 runs from the conserved cysteine through the conserved F or W. A D gene is named only where the DNA matches it firmly. Part of the rows lack a size; the others show once, few, many or a class for expanded clones.

clone size | J gene | D gene | V gene | CDR3 protein | CDR3 DNA
many | TRBJ2-1 | . | TRBV6-2/TRBV6-3 | CASSSSSRVEFF | TGTGCCAGCAGTTCCTCCTCTCGAGTGGAGTTCTTC
many | TRBJ2-3 | TRBD2 | TRBV7-3 | CASSHSGGAADTQYF | TGTGCCAGCAGCCACAGCGGGGGGGCAGCAGATACGCAGTATTTT
many | TRBJ2-5 | TRBD2 | TRBV20-1 | CSASGLAGQETQYF | TGCAGTGCCTCCGGGCTAGCGGGACAGGAGACCCAGTACTTC
few | TRBJ2-1 | TRBD2 | TRBV5-1 | CASSPSLAGPYNEQFF | TGCGCCAGCAGCCCGTCCCTAGCGGGTCCTTACAATGAGCAGTTCTTC
. | TRBJ2-5 | . | TRBV11-2 | CASSLRAEVQETQYF | TGTGCCAGCAGCTTAAGAGCGGAGGTTCAAGAGACCCAGTACTTC
. | TRBJ1-2 | TRBD1 | TRBV5-1 | CASSWTDRVENYGYTF | TGCGCCAGCAGCTGGACCGACAGGGTTGAAAACTATGGCTACACCTTC
few | TRBJ2-1 | TRBD2 | TRBV7-3 | CASSSGLETNEQFF | TGTGCCAGCAGCTCAGGACTAGAGACCAATGAGCAGTTCTTC
. | TRBJ2-5 | TRBD2 | TRBV29-1 | CSVEDQGLAGGPETQYF | TGCAGCGTTGAAGATCAGGGACTAGCGGGGGGGCCAGAGACCCAGTACTTC
many | TRBJ1-5 | . | TRBV6-1 | CASSPQGTSNQPQHF | TGTGCCAGCAGTCCGCAGGGTACAAGCAATCAGCCCCAGCATTTT
many | TRBJ2-7 | . | TRBV5-1 | CASSPLGNEQYF | TGTGCCAGCAGCCCGCTGGGAAACGAGCAGTACTTC
many | TRBJ1-1 | . | TRBV3-1 | CASSERWGNTEAFF | TGTGCCAGCAGCGAAAGGTGGGGGAACACTGAAGCTTTCTTT
many | TRBJ2-1 | . | TRBV20-1 | CSARGTDEQFF | TGCAGTGCTAGGGGGACTGACGAGCAGTTCTTC
few | TRBJ1-3 | . | TRBV6-1 | CASSEDNYGNTIYF | TGTGCCAGCAGCGAGGACAATTATGGAAACACCATATATTTT
many | TRBJ2-7 | TRBD2 | TRBV13 | CASTSPRSGSYEQYF | TGTGCCAGCACCTCTCCGAGAAGCGGGAGTTACGAGCAGTACTTC
. | TRBJ2-2 | TRBD2 | TRBV7-9 | CASSLKGGRDTGELFF | TGTGCCAGCAGCTTAAAAGGCGGGAGAGACACCGGGGAGCTGTTTTTT
medium-sized | TRBJ2-1 | TRBD2 | TRBV30 | CAWSVRGLARNEQFF | TGTGCCTGGAGTGTACGGGGACTAGCGCGGAATGAGCAGTTCTTC
. | TRBJ2-3 | TRBD2 | TRBV20-1 | CSAGSGTSGPDTQYF | TGCAGTGCTGGCTCCGGGACTAGCGGCCCAGATACGCAGTATTTT
. | TRBJ2-7 | . | TRBV29-1 | CSVTRGSSSKDEQYF | TGCAGCGTTACACGGGGGTCTTCGTCGAAGGACGAGCAGTACTTC